This T cell receptor (beta chain) was sequenced for a study of blood T cell repertoires in COVID-19. Study as a whole: COVID-19 samples collected from the United States, Italy and Spain covered acute and convalescent phases. T cells, B-cell-depleted T cells, or PBMCs supplied cDNA or gDNA.

In the original analysis: The assay estimated nucleated cells by amplifying reference gene primers. TCRdb keeps only in-frame clones here, not all; method: immunoSEQ multiplex PCR. D and trimming were read from the DNA, whereas the V and J calls and clone size are those reported in that table. This sample has 120,000 or so clones; 79% occur once, and the top ten carry 37%. The CDR3 is made up of 14 amino acids. The junction had 9 bases not matched to a gene; V was cut back by 6 bases and J by 6 bases. Germline V lookup: CDR1 LGHDT, CDR2 YNNKEL (reference sequence). Sequences were obtained from peripheral blood. The receptor's source is a man in his forties with active or convalescent COVID-19. The V gene is TRBV3-1 (or the pseudogene TRBV3-2), the J gene TRBJ2-5; 8 bases fit TRBD2. As DNA, the CDR3 is TGTGCCAGCAGTCGGGAGGGGCGTATGAAGACCCAGTACTTC. Translation gives CASSREGRMKTQYF.